This T cell receptor (beta chain) was sequenced in a study of T cell clonotyping in hematopoietic cell transplantation. Generated by immunoSEQ multiplex PCR, the TCRdb table keeps only in-frame clones and is missing some. The repertoire holds fewer than 100,000 clones, with roughly 95% as singletons. Germline V gives CDR1 MDHEN, CDR2 SYDVKM. Trimming removed 6 bases from V and 1 base from J, with 3 bases in between. The CDR3 covers 11 residues. As to this clone: The same CDR3 also results from other DNA sequences found in this sample.

Time point given: recipient sample about 28 days before transplant, after cytoreduction. This receptor was identified in a woman in her forties or fifties with acute myeloid leukemia. Some clones in this sample may be carry-over from other donors' samples. Source: peripheral blood mononuclear cells, taken before stem cell transplant. The chain links TRBV28 to TRBJ1-2; no firm D call. As DNA, the CDR3 is TGTGCCAGCAGCCTTAACTATGGCTACACCTTC. The encoded protein is CASSLNYGYTF.